This TCR beta chain was recorded in a study of T cell responses to AZD1222 COVID-19 vaccine. Looking at the study overall: It was second doses at about 4 or about 12 weeks that were pooled.

Using immunoSEQ multiplex PCR, the repertoire was profiled, and TCRdb retains in-frame clones only, with some absent. The sample lists about 150,000 clones; 90% to 95% were seen once. As to this clone: Its antigen is not identified.

Findings and caveats of the study: The study found vaccine-associated CD4 TCRs spanning spike, dominant at 160-218 and 743-854. Regions left unmutated in variants are reportedly the target of nearly half of spike-specific TCRs.

Germline V gene lookup returns CDR1 ENHRY and CDR2 SYGVKD. The CDR3 spans 13 residues. V dropped 8 bases and J dropped 4 bases, with 15 bases sitting between them. The chain employs TRBV10-3 and TRBJ2-7; D gene uncertain. This sequence originates from an adult in good health. Specimen: peripheral blood, collected on day 0 of AZD1222 vaccination. CDR3 DNA sequence: TGTGCCATCGCTGGACCTCAAACTTACGAGCAGTACTTC. Protein: CAIAGPQTYEQYF.